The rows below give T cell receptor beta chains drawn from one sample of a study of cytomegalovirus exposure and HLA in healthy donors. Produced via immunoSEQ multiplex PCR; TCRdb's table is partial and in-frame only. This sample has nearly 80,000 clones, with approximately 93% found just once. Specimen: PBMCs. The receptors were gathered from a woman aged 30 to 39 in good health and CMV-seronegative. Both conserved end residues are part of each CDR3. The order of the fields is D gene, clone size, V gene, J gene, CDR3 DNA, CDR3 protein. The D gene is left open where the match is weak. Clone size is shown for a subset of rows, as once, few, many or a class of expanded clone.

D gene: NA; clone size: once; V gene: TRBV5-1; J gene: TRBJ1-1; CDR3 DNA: TGCGCCAGCAACGGGAACACTGAAGCTTTCTTT; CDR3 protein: CASNGNTEAFF
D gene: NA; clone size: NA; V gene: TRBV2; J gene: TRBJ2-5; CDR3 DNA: TGTGCCAGCAACGGGTTTCAAGAGACCCAGTACTTC; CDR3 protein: CASNGFQETQYF
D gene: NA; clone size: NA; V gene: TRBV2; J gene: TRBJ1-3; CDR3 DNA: TGTGCCAGCAGTGAAGACAACAGGGTTAGAAACACCATATATTTT; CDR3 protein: CASSEDNRVRNTIYF
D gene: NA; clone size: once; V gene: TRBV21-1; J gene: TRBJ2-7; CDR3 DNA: TGTGCCAGCAGCCAACGGGGAGATCTCTCCTACGAGCAGTACTTC; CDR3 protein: CASSQRGDLSYEQYF
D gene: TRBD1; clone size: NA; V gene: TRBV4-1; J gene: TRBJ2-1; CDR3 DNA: TGCGCCAGCAGCCATCCCAGAGGGGGACAGCCCTACAATGAGCAGTTCTTC; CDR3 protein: CASSHPRGGQPYNEQFF
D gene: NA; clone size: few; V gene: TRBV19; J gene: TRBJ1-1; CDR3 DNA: TGTGCCAGTAGTATGAACGGGGGGAACACTGAAGCTTTCTTT; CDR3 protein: CASSMNGGNTEAFF
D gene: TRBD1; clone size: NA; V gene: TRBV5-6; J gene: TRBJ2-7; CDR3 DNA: TGTGCCAGCAGCTCTGGACAGGGCGACGAGCAGTACTTC; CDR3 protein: CASSSGQGDEQYF
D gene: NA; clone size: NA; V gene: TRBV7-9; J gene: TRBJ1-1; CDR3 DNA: TGTGCCAGCAGCCCGACACCTCACCTGAACACTGAAGCTTTCTTT; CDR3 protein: CASSPTPHLNTEAFF
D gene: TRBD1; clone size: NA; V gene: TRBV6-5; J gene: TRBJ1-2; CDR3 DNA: TGTGCCAGCAGTAATTACGGACAGGTGGACTATGGCTACACCTTC; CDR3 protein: CASSNYGQVDYGYTF
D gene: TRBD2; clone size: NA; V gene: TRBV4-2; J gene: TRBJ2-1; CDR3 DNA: TGTGCCAGCAGCCAAGACGTGACTAGCGGGGCCTACAATGAGCAGTTCTTC; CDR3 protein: CASSQDVTSGAYNEQFF
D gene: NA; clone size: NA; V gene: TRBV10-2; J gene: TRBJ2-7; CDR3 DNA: TGCGCCAGCGGAAGCCGGGCTCAGGGCTTCTACGAGCAGTACTTC; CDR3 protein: CASGSRAQGFYEQYF
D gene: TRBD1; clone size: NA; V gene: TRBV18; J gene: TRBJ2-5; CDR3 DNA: TGTGCCAGCTCACCGAAAGGGGGCGGTCAAGAGACCCAGTACTTC; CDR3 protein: CASSPKGGGQETQYF
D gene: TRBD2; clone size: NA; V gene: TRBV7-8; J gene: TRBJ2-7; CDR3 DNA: TGTGCCAGCAGCCAATTTGGGAAGCGGGAGTTTGGGTACGAGCAGTACTTC; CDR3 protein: CASSQFGKREFGYEQYF
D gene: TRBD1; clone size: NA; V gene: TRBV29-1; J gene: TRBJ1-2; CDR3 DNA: TGCAGCGTTGAAGAGTCCAAAGGGGGCGAAATACCCTATAGCTATGGCTACACCTTC; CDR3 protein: CSVEESKGGEIPYSYGYTF
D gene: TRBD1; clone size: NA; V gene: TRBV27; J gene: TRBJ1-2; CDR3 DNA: TGTGCCAGCAGTTTAAGGACGCAGGGGGGCGGCTACACCTTC; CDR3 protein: CASSLRTQGGGYTF
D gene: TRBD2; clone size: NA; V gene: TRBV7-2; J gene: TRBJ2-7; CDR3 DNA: TGTGCCAGCAGCTCCCTAGCGGGGGGGTTCTCCTACGAGCAGTACTTC; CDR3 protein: CASSSLAGGFSYEQYF
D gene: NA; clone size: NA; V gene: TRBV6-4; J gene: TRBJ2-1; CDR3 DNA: TGTGCCAGCAGTGACAAGGCCCGCGGTAGATTATACAATGAGCAGTTCTTC; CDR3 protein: CASSDKARGRLYNEQFF
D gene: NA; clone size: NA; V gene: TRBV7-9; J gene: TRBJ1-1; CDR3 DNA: TGTGCCAGCAGCATCCGTCCGGGAGCCGAAGCTTTCTTT; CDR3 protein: CASSIRPGAEAFF
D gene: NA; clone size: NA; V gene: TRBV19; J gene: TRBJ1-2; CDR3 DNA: TGTGCCAGTAGTATAAATCTAGTCTTTTTCTATCGGGGCTACACCTTC; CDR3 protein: CASSINLVFFYRGYTF
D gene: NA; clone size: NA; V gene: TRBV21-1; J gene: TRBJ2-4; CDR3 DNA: TGTGCCAGCAGACTCCCCCCAGGAGGGGAGTCGGACAAAAACATTCAGTACTTC; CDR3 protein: CASRLPPGGESDKNIQYF
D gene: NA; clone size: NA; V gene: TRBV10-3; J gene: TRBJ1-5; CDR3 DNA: TGTGCCATCAGCCAGAATAGCAATCAGCCCCAGCATTTT; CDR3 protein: CAISQNSNQPQHF
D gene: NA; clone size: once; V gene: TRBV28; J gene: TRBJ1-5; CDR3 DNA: TGTGCCAGCACTAGGCAGGGAATCGGGAATCAGCCCCAGCATTTT; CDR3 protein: CASTRQGIGNQPQHF
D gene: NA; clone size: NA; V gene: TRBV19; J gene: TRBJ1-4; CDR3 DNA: TGTGCCAGTAGGGACTCGGGGGGCGCCTCTAATGAAAAACTGTTTTTT; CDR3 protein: CASRDSGGASNEKLFF
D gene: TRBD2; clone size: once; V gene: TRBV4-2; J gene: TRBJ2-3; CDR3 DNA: TGTGCCAGCAGCGCAGGGCGGGCTTCCGGGACTAACACAGATACGCAGTATTTT; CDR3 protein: CASSAGRASGTNTDTQYF
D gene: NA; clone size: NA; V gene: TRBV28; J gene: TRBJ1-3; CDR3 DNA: TGTGCCAGCAGTTTGAATGGGGGGACCTCTGGAAACACCATATATTTT; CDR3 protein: CASSLNGGTSGNTIYF
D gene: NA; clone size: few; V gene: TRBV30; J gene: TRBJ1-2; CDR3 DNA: TGTGCCTGGAACCTTGGGGGGAGAGATGGCTACACCTTC; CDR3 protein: CAWNLGGRDGYTF
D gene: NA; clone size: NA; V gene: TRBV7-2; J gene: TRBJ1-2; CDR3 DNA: TGTGCCAGCAGCTTAGGGGCAGGGATTGGCTATGGCTACACCTTC; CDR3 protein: CASSLGAGIGYGYTF
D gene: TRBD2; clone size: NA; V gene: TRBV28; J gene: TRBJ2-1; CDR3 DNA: TGTGCCAGCAGTTTCCCAGCGGGGGACCTAAAGCAGTTCTTC; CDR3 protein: CASSFPAGDLKQFF
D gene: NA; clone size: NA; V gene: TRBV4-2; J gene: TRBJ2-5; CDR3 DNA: TGTGCCAGCAGCCAAGTGCGGGAGACCCAGTACTTC; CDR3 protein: CASSQVRETQYF
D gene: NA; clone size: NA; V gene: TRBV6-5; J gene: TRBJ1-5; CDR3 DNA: TGTGCCAGCAGTTACTCCGGGGAGGAACAGCCCCAGCATTTT; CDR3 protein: CASSYSGEEQPQHF
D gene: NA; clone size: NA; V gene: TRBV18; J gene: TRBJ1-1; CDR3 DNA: TGTGCCAGCTCACCACGGCCCCTTGAGGCAGGGTCCACTGAAGCTTTCTTT; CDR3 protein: CASSPRPLEAGSTEAFF
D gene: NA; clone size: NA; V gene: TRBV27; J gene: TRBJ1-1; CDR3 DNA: TGTGCCAGCAGTTCGTCGAACACTGAAGCTTTCTTT; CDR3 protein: CASSSSNTEAFF
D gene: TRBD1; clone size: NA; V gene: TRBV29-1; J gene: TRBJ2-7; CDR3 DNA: TGCAGCGTTGAGGTACAGGGGAGCTCCTACGAGCAGTACTTC; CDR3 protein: CSVEVQGSSYEQYF
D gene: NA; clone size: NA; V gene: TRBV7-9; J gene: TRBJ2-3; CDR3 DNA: TGTGCCAGCAGCCTAAGCGGGAGCACAGATACGCAGTATTTT; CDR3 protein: CASSLSGSTDTQYF
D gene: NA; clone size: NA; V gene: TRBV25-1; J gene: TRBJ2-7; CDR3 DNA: TGTGCCAGCAGTGAATTAAAAGGGCTGGGACTCCGCTTC; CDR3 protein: CASSELKGLGLRF
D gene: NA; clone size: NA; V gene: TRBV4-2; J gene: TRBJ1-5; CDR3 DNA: TGTGCCAGCAGCCAATTTAGCTCCCGTGATAGCCAGCCCCAGCATTTT; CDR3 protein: CASSQFSSRDSQPQHF
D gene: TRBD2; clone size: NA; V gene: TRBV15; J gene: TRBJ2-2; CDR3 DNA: TGTGCCACCAGCTCTCCGGGACTAGCGGATCGCACCGGGGAGCTGTTTTTT; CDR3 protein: CATSSPGLADRTGELFF
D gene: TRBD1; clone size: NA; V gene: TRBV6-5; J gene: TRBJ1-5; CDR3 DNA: TGTGCCAGCCGGCGAGGACAGGGGTCGAATCAGCCCCAGCATTTT; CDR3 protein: CASRRGQGSNQPQHF
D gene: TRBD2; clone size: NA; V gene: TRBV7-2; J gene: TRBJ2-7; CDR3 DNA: TGTGCCAGCAGCTTAGCGGGTAGCGGGGGGACCTACGAGCAGTACTTC; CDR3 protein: CASSLAGSGGTYEQYF
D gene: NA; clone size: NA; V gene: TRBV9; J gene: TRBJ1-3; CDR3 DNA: TGTGCCAGCAGCGTAGAACATCCCTCTGGAAACACCATATATTTT; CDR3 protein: CASSVEHPSGNTIYF
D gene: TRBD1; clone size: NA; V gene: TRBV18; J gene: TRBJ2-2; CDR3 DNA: TGTGCCAGCTCAACGGCAGGGGGCACCGGGGAGCTGTTTTTT; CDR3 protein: CASSTAGGTGELFF
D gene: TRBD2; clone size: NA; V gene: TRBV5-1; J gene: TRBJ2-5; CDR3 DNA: TGCGCCAGCAGCCCGGGAGGAGCGGGGGGGCCTCAAGAGACCCAGTACTTC; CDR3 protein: CASSPGGAGGPQETQYF
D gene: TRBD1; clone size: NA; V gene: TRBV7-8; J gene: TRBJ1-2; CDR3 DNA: TGTGCCAGCAGCCAAAGCAGGGACAGAGGAAACTATGGCTACACCTTC; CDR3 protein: CASSQSRDRGNYGYTF
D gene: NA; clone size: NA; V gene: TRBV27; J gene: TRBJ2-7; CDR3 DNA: TGTGCCAGCAGTCCCCCTTTATCAAGCAAGCGTCAAGACGAGCAGTACTTC; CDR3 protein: CASSPPLSSKRQDEQYF
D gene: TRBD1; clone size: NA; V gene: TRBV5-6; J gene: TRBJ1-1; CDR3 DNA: TGTGCCAGCAGCACGGGGACAGAGAGGACTGAAGCTTTCTTT; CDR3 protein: CASSTGTERTEAFF
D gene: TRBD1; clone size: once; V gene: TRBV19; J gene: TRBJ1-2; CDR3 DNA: TGTGCCAGCCTCGGACAGGACTATGGCTACACCTTC; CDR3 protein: CASLGQDYGYTF